The source of this T cell receptor (beta chain) is a study of cytomegalovirus exposure and HLA in healthy donors. The donors, nominally healthy at sampling, likely had unrecorded immune exposures. V dropped 5 bases and J dropped 7 bases, with 13 bases sitting between them. The CDR3 spans 13 residues. CDR1 SGHNT and CDR2 YYREEE come from the germline V gene (reference sequence). 60 Vbeta and 13 Jbeta primers were used in PCR. The assay was immunoSEQ multiplex PCR, and TCRdb's table has in-frame clones only and misses some. This table holds fewer than 300,000 clones, 75% to 90% found once. This chain uses TRBV5-4 with TRBJ2-1; D possibly corresponds to TRBD2 (6 bases). Sequencing input: PBMCs. The clonotype was recovered from a girl aged 2-10 years in good health and CMV-seronegative. As DNA, the CDR3 is TGTGCCAGCAGGACAACGCTAGCGAATGAGCAGTTCTTC. Residues: CASRTTLANEQFF.